The 20 T cell receptor beta chains below were found in one sample sequenced in a study of blood T cell repertoires in COVID-19. The protocol was immunoSEQ multiplex PCR, while the TCRdb copy is restricted to in-frame clones and leaves out a portion. In the table there are roughly 250,000 clones, around 90% of which are singletons. Sequencing was carried out using PBMCs or T cells enriched from blood (not recorded which). These receptors originate from a woman between 50 and 59 years old who had recovered from COVID-19.

CDR3 in amino acids: CASSYSQYRSGTEAFF. DNA of the CDR3: TGTGCCAGCAGTTACTCACAATACAGGTCGGGCACTGAAGCTTTCTTT. The chain links TRBV6-5 to TRBJ1-1, with D maybe TRBD1 (5 bases). The V and J ends lost 0 bases and 4 bases respectively, with 15 bases between them. CDR3 length: 16 residues. Germline V CDR1 and CDR2: MNHEY, SVGAGI.

The chain combines TRBV30 with TRBJ1-6; TRBD1 agrees at 9 bases. In germline, CDR1 is GTSNPN, CDR2 SVGIG (reference sequence). The V segment lost 1 base and the J segment 7 bases; nucleotides outside the gene matches: 2. The CDR3 spans 14 residues. DNA of the CDR3: TGTGCCTGGAGTGGGACAGGGGAAAATTCACCCCTCCACTTT. It specifies CAWSGTGENSPLHF.

The CDR3 DNA follows: TGCGCCAGCAAATCCGGGACAGGGAAAGAAAAACTGTTTTTT. The encoded protein is CASKSGTGKEKLFF. This chain uses TRBV5-1 with TRBJ1-4; 9 nucleotides agree with TRBD1. Germline CDR1 SGHRS, CDR2 YFSETQ. This CDR3 has 14 residues. V trimming: 6 bases; J trimming: 8 bases; junction bases outside the gene matches: 8.

V and J are TRBV25-1 and TRBJ1-1, with no clear D. This CDR3 region has 14 residues. CDR1 and CDR2 from the germline V gene are MGHDK and SYGVNS. The V end lost 5 bases, the J end lost 1 base, and 11 bases lay between the germline ends. CDR3: CASSSHAKNTEAFF. CDR3 bases: TGTGCCAGCAGTTCACACGCAAAGAACACTGAAGCTTTCTTT.

This clone was seen once. The genes are TRBV30 and TRBJ1-5; TRBD1 agrees at 7 bases. The CDR3 totals 14 residues. From germline, CDR1 is GTSNPN and CDR2 SVGIG (reference sequence). The J segment lost 1 base and the V segment lost 3 bases, leaving 3 bases of the junction unmatched. The DNA for the CDR3 is TGTGCCTGGAGGGAGGGACAGAGCAATCAGCCCCAGCATTTT. This codes for CAWREGQSNQPQHF.

This chain uses TRBV3-1 (or the pseudogene TRBV3-2) with TRBJ2-2; D is undetermined. This CDR3 comprises 14 residues. Germline CDR1 reads LGHDT; CDR2 reads YNNKEL (reference sequence). Deletions cut 2 bases from V and 4 bases from J, with 8 bases between. The CDR3 sequence: CASSQIVITGELFF. In nucleotides, the CDR3 is TGTGCCAGCAGCCAAATAGTGATCACCGGGGAGCTGTTTTTT.

Only one count was recorded for this clone. The J gene is TRBJ1-1, the V gene TRBV4-3; D might be TRBD1 (6 bases). In germline, CDR1 is LGHNA, CDR2 YSLEER. Trimming took 3 bases from V and 5 from J, leaving 13 bases between them. CDR3 length: 14 residues. CDR3 sequence: CASSQLGGGTEAFF. The DNA for the CDR3 is TGCGCCAGCAGCCAGCTAGGGGGGGGGACTGAAGCTTTCTTT.

This clone appeared a single time. The chain uses TRBV7-9 and TRBJ1-1; the match to TRBD1 covers 9 bases. J gave up 5 bases and V 9 bases, and 7 bases lay outside the gene matches. This CDR3 region has 13 residues. Germline loops: CDR1 SEHNR, CDR2 FQNEAQ (reference sequence). DNA of the CDR3: TGTGCCAGTTTAACAGGGGGCGATACTGAAGCTTTCTTT. It is translated as CASLTGGDTEAFF.

This chain joins TRBV9 and TRBJ2-5; a weak D match, TRBD2 (6 bases). This CDR3 has 16 amino acids. The ends were cut back, 4 bases at V and 1 base at J, with 17 bases in the middle. In germline, CDR1 is SGDLS, CDR2 YYNGEE. DNA of the CDR3: TGTGCCAGCAGCCCCGGGGGAATTCCCTTCCAAGAGACCCAGTACTTC. It codes for CASSPGGIPFQETQYF. Complete variable domain (other parts from reference TRBV9 and TRBJ2-5): DSGVTQTPKHLITATGQRVTLRCSPRSGDLSVYWYQQSLDQGLQFLIQYYNGEERAKGNILERFSAQQFPDLHSELNLSSLELGDSALYFCASSPGGIPFQETQYFGPGTRLLVL.

V and J are TRBV6-2 or TRBV6-3 and TRBJ2-1, with 8 bases fitting TRBD1. This CDR3 has 15 residues. Germline values: CDR1 MNHEY, CDR2 SVGEGT. Unmatched junction bases numbered 4, after V lost 2 bases and J lost 4 bases. In nucleotides, the CDR3 is TGTGCCAGCAGTTACATGGGGACAGGTTACAATGAGCAGTTCTTC. This encodes CASSYMGTGYNEQFF.

The chain employs TRBV5-1 and TRBJ2-7; 11 positions agree with TRBD2. Germline V lookup: CDR1 SGHRS, CDR2 YFSETQ. CDR3 length: 14 residues. Losses at the gene ends were 2 bases for V and 5 bases for J; bases not matched to a gene: 3. The chain's CDR3 is CASSLTSGSNEQYF. The CDR3, as DNA: TGCGCCAGCAGCTTAACTAGCGGGAGCAACGAGCAGTACTTC.

The genes are TRBV21-1 and TRBJ2-1; the table names TRBD2, a call not compared with the DNA. TRBV21-1 is annotated as a pseudogene. The CDR3 consists of 14 residues. In DNA, the CDR3 is TGTGCCAGCACCAAGGGGCGGGAGCCTGGTGAGCAGTTCTTC. Protein: CASTKGREPGEQFF.

The rearrangement links TRBV6-2 or TRBV6-3 to TRBJ2-2; D is possibly TRBD1 (6 bases). CDR3 length equals 17 residues. CDR1 is MNHEY, CDR2 SVGEGT, per germline. V was shortened by 1 base and J by 0 bases, with 12 bases between the two germline ends. CDR3 DNA: TGTGCCAGCAGTTACTGGGGGCCGACCACGAACACCGGGGAGCTGTTTTTT. As protein: CASSYWGPTTNTGELFF.

The chain recombines TRBV7-8 with TRBJ1-1; 8 bases line up with TRBD1. The V gene's germline CDR1 is SGHVS and CDR2 FQNEAQ. The length of the CDR3 is 16 residues. The V and J ends lost 1 base and 5 bases, in that order; junction bases with no gene match: 9. This CDR3 reads CASSLGTGTGGTEAFF. CDR3 nucleotides: TGTGCCAGCAGCTTAGGGACTGGGACAGGTGGTACTGAAGCTTTCTTT.

The gene calls are TRBV4-1 and TRBJ1-3, with a possible D match to TRBD1 (6 bases). V lost 4 bases to trimming and J lost 5 bases, with 15 bases between them. Per germline, CDR1 MGHRA and CDR2 YSYEKL. This CDR3 spans 15 amino acids. The CDR3 DNA is TGCGCCAGCAGCCCTGCGTATGGGGACAGAAACACCATATATTTT. Encoded protein: CASSPAYGDRNTIYF.

V and J are TRBV19 and TRBJ1-3, with D maybe TRBD1 (6 bases). Deletions cut 8 bases from V and 0 bases from J, with 11 bases between. This CDR3 has 14 residues. Germline assignment: CDR1 LNHDA and CDR2 SQIVND (reference sequence). The CDR3 DNA follows: TGTGCCAGTCGTGGACAGCACTCTGGAAACACCATATATTTT. Translating gives CASRGQHSGNTIYF.

V and J are TRBV29-1 and TRBJ2-1; TRBD2 agrees at 9 bases. The trim removed 6 bases at V and 5 bases at J, leaving 14 bases unmatched. Germline CDR1 and CDR2: SQVTM and ANQGSEA. The CDR3 runs to 16 residues. The CDR3 coding sequence is TGCAGCGTAACCTGCGGGGCTAGCGGGACTGACAATGAGCAGTTCTTC. Residues: CSVTCGASGTDNEQFF.

This rearrangement joins TRBV7-2 to TRBJ1-1; TRBD1 aligns across 7 bases. Trimming took 6 bases from V and 5 from J; bases not matched to a gene: 12. Germline V CDR1 and CDR2: SGHTA, FQGNSA. The CDR3 is 15 residues long. The chain's CDR3 is CASSWKQGRGTEAFF. CDR3 in DNA: TGTGCCAGCAGTTGGAAACAGGGGAGAGGAACTGAAGCTTTCTTT.

This chain uses TRBV18 with TRBJ2-7, with D maybe TRBD1 (6 bases). Between the trimmed V and J ends, which lost 0 bases and 6 bases, there was a span of 6 bases. CDR1 is KGHSH, CDR2 LQKENI, per germline. The CDR3 length is 12 residues. CDR3 in amino acids: CASSPPRGEQYF. The CDR3 DNA reads TGTGCCAGCTCACCACCCAGGGGCGAGCAGTACTTC.

The V call is TRBV7-2, the J call TRBJ1-2; unclear D gene. Germline V gene lookup returns CDR1 SGHTA and CDR2 FQGNSA. V was trimmed by 5 bases and J by 1 base, leaving 20 bases between them. The CDR3 is 17 amino acids. CDR3 DNA: TGTGCCAGCAGCCCTACTACCTCGCGACCTGTTAACTATGGCTACACCTTC. Protein product: CASSPTTSRPVNYGYTF.